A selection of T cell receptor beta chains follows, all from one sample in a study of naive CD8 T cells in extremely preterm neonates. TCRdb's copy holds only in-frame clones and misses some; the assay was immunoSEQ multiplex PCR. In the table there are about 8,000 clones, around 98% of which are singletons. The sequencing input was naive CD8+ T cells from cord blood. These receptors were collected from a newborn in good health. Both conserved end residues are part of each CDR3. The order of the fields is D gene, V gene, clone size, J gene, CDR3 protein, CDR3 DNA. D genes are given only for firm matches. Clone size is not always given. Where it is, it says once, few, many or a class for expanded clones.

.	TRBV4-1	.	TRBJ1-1	CASSQRGTNTEAFF	TGCGCCAGCAGCCAAAGGGGGACAAACACTGAAGCTTTCTTT
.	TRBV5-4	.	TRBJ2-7	CASSLAGGSYEQYF	TGTGCCAGCAGCTTGGCCGGGGGCTCCTACGAGCAGTACTTC
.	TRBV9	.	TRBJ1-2	CASSARDTAYGYTF	TGTGCCAGCAGCGCCCGGGACACCGCCTATGGCTACACCTTC
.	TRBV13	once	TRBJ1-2	CASSGSGRTPLYGYTF	TGTGCCAGCAGCGGGTCAGGCCGCACCCCCCTCTATGGCTACACCTTC
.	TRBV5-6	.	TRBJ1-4	CASSLAGGGIEKLFF	TGTGCCAGCAGCTTGGCCGGCGGCGGTATTGAAAAACTGTTTTTT
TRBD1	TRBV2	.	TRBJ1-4	CASSEHRQGVNEKLFF	TGTGCCAGCAGTGAGCATAGACAGGGGGTTAATGAAAAACTGTTTTTT
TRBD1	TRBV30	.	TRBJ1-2	CAWSQGAYYGYTF	TGTGCCTGGAGCCAGGGGGCGTACTATGGCTACACCTTC
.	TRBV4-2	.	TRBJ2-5	CASSQSSLETQYF	TGTGCCAGCAGCCAATCGTCGTTGGAGACCCAGTACTTC
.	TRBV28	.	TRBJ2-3	CASSFASPTGDTQYF	TGTGCCAGCAGTTTTGCTAGCCCAACCGGGGATACGCAGTATTTT
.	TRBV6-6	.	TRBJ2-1	CASSWDKNEQFF	TGTGCCAGCAGTTGGGACAAAAATGAGCAGTTCTTC
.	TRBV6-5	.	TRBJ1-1	CASSSYRDNTEAFF	TGTGCCAGCAGTTCTTACAGGGATAACACTGAAGCTTTCTTT
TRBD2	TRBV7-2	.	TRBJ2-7	CASRTSGDYEQYF	TGTGCCAGCAGGACTAGCGGGGACTACGAGCAGTACTTC
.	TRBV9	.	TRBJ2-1	CASSVVGGPYNEQFF	TGTGCCAGCAGCGTAGTTGGGGGCCCATACAATGAGCAGTTCTTC
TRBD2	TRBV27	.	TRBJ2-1	CASSFGGGAYNEQFF	TGTGCCAGCAGTTTCGGCGGGGGGGCTTACAATGAGCAGTTCTTC
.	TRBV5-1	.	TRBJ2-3	CASSQDRDTDTQYF	TGCGCCAGCAGTCAAGACAGAGACACAGATACGCAGTATTTT
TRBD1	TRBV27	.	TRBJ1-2	CASSSHRGNYGYTF	TGTGCCAGCAGTTCCCACAGGGGAAACTATGGCTACACCTTC
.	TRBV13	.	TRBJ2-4	CASSLAGKNIQYF	TGTGCCAGCAGCTTAGCGGGCAAAAACATTCAGTACTTC
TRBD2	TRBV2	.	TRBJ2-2	CASSEGPAGALRGTGELFF	TGTGCCAGCAGTGAAGGTCCAGCGGGGGCCCTTCGAGGGACCGGGGAGCTGTTTTTT
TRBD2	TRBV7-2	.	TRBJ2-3	CASSLESGGTDTQYF	TGTGCCAGCAGCTTAGAGAGCGGGGGGACAGATACGCAGTATTTT
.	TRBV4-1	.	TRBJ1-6	CASSIHRSSDSPLHF	TGCGCCAGCAGCATCCACAGGTCAAGCGATTCACCCCTCCACTTT
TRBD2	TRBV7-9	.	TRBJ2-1	CASSGLAGGSSYNEQFF	TGTGCCAGCAGCGGACTAGCGGGGGGGAGCTCCTACAATGAGCAGTTCTTC
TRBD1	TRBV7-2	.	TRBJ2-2	CASSLDRAGGGTGELFF	TGTGCCAGCAGCTTAGATAGGGCAGGGGGTGGCACCGGGGAGCTGTTTTTT
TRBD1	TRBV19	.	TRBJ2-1	CASSRDRGNSYNEQFF	TGTGCCAGTAGTAGAGACAGGGGTAACTCCTACAATGAGCAGTTCTTC